A selection of T cell receptor beta chains follows, all from one sample in a study of T-cell memory formation after mild COVID-19. From the 5' RACE reads, TCRdb called clonotypes with MiXCR, one entry per CDR3 protein. Altogether approximately 250,000 distinct CDR3 sequences are present, around 16% being singletons, with the ten largest covering more than 20%. The sample taken for sequencing was PBMCs or a T cell subset sorted from them (not recorded which). These receptors were collected from a man between 18 and 29 years old who had mild COVID-19 (a few samples of this study predate the infection). Cell type and time point are not known. CDR3s include the opening cysteine and the closing phenylalanine or tryptophan. Only part of the rows carry a size: once, few, many, or a class if the clone is expanded.

few	TRBJ1-2	TRBV4-1	CASSQGGPDGYTF
medium-sized	TRBJ2-4	TRBV7-9	CASTPPEELAKNIQYF
.	TRBJ2-1	TRBV7-2	CASSLALSGATLDEQFF
.	TRBJ1-5	TRBV6-6	CASSYLDQPQHF
.	TRBJ1-2	TRBV7-2	CASSFPLTGTYGYTF
few	TRBJ1-2	TRBV5-1	CASSPGVDGYTF
.	TRBJ2-7	TRBV6-5	CASSYSFAQGIGGEQYF
few	TRBJ2-2	TRBV24-1	CATSQAITGELFF
few	TRBJ1-5	TRBV24-1	CATSDRGADQPQHF
.	TRBJ1-1	TRBV7-2	CASSLAGLSFF
few	TRBJ2-3	TRBV4-3	CASSQPGTSTDTQYF
.	TRBJ1-1	TRBV6-1	CASSGAGLGWTEAFF
.	TRBJ2-4	TRBV21-1	CASSPPGRGRDKNIQYF
.	TRBJ2-5	TRBV4-1	CASSRTPSGGDEETQYF
few	TRBJ2-2	TRBV7-9	CASSSELAGPNTGELFF
once	TRBJ2-7	TRBV5-1	CASKGQNYEQYF
few	TRBJ1-1	TRBV6-1	CASLGQGATEAFF
.	TRBJ2-5	TRBV7-2	CASSSGVAQYF
.	TRBJ2-5	TRBV2	CASSWDSSGTQYF
few	TRBJ2-5	TRBV12-3/TRBV12-4	CASLKETETQYF
few	TRBJ2-2	TRBV9	CASSVLGQGGSGELFF
.	TRBJ2-7	TRBV7-9	CASSLGDSSSTYEQYF
.	TRBJ2-7	TRBV4-3	CASSLLLAGEQYF
.	TRBJ2-3	TRBV6-2/TRBV6-3	CATHRLAGLSDTQYF
few	TRBJ2-3	TRBV27	CASSWTAGVRDTQYF
few	TRBJ2-7	TRBV10-3	CAIRGQGDSYEQYF
.	TRBJ2-6	TRBV5-1	CASVGANVLTF
few	TRBJ2-5	TRBV10-2	CASSITPGGAVETQYF
few	TRBJ1-2	TRBV20-1	CSAPRGRANYGYTF
.	TRBJ2-4	TRBV5-1	CASSLGNENIQYF
many	TRBJ2-6	TRBV7-2	CASRQKRGSGANVLTF
few	TRBJ2-1	TRBV11-2	CASSFTSWGKSSYNEQFF
.	TRBJ2-2	TRBV6-2/TRBV6-3	CASSYTPAGTLPGELFF
many	TRBJ1-6	TRBV5-6	CASTVWNSPLHF
many	TRBJ1-4	TRBV7-6	CASSRGGEKLFF
few	TRBJ2-7	TRBV11-3	CASSPGTVYEQYF
few	TRBJ1-2	TRBV29-1	CSVEDPSGNYGYTF
few	TRBJ2-3	TRBV9	CASSVVLAGADTQYF
many	TRBJ1-1	TRBV29-1	CSVTVMNTEAFF
few	TRBJ2-7	TRBV20-1	CSASPGGTYEQYF
few	TRBJ1-1	TRBV6-5	CASSYGTSEAFF
many	TRBJ2-3	TRBV4-3	CASSQVGGTDTQYF
many	TRBJ2-5	TRBV11-2	CASSLVAGAETQYF
.	TRBJ2-3	TRBV5-1	CASSPWGGNTDTQYF
many	TRBJ2-1	TRBV4-3	CASRRLASSYNEQFF
few	TRBJ2-7	TRBV12-3/TRBV12-4	CASSLFDRAHEQYF
.	TRBJ2-2	TRBV2	CAISFGGGTGELFF
few	TRBJ2-1	TRBV7-3	CASSSPGRGNEQFF
.	TRBJ2-6	TRBV7-6	CASRTVGANVLTF
few	TRBJ2-5	TRBV7-2	CASSSDRGLKTQYF
few	TRBJ2-1	TRBV7-9	CASTGSGTYNEQFF
few	TRBJ1-5	TRBV5-4	CASSLEGLDQPQHF